These 18 T cell receptor beta chains were all obtained from the same sample, sequenced in a study of blood T cell dynamics during melanoma immunotherapy. Time point reported: pre-treatment baseline. TCRdb's copy holds only in-frame clones and misses some; the assay was immunoSEQ multiplex PCR. The data contain 15,000 to 20,000 clones, roughly 84% of them singletons. Sequenced here: blood, sampled from a patient treated with checkpoint blockade. The receptors originated from a human donor with melanoma.

V usage is TRBV27 and J usage is TRBJ1-4; tentative D call: TRBD1 (6 bases). This CDR3 contains 13 residues. V dropped 5 bases and J dropped 12 bases, with 16 bases sitting between them. CDR1 is MNHEY and CDR2 is SMNVEV in the germline V gene (reference sequence). CDR3 loop: CASSATLQGELFF. CDR3 DNA: TGTGCCAGCAGTGCTACCCTACAGGGAGAACTGTTTTTT.

The table lists this clone with a count of one. The chain has TRBV28 and TRBJ2-2, with D uncertain. The CDR3 has 14 amino acids. Between the trimmed V and J ends, which lost 6 bases and 1 base, there was a span of 9 bases. CDR1 is MDHEN and CDR2 is SYDVKM in the germline V gene. CDR3 sequence: CASRPTVNTGELFF. Here the CDR3 DNA reads TGTGCCAGCAGACCGACGGTGAACACCGGGGAGCTGTTTTTT.

This chain links TRBV7-8 with TRBJ2-7; 12 bases are a match to TRBD2. Germline values: CDR1 SGHVS, CDR2 FQNEAQ. The CDR3 loop spans 15 amino acids. Trimming took 5 bases from V and 3 from J; bases not matched to a gene: 5. The CDR3 DNA reads TGTGCCAGCAGCGCCGGACTAGCGGGAAACTACGAGCAGTACTTC. Encoded protein: CASSAGLAGNYEQYF.

The rearrangement joins TRBV27 to TRBJ2-7; D not resolved. Trimming cost V 3 bases and J 0 bases, with 6 bases left between them. The CDR3 is 13 residues long. Germline CDR1 MNHEY, CDR2 SMNVEV (reference sequence). DNA of the CDR3: TGTGCCAGCAGTTTCATCAGCTCCTACGAGCAGTACTTC. Protein: CASSFISSYEQYF.

The chain joins TRBV27 to TRBJ2-3, with D tentatively TRBD1 (5 bases). Germline lookup yields CDR1 MNHEY and CDR2 SMNVEV (reference sequence). This CDR3 region has 17 residues. V shed 2 bases and J shed 4 bases, with 19 bases lying between them. CDR3 coding DNA: TGTGCCAGCAGTTTAAACAGGATCACCTATTCCCCAGATACGCAGTATTTT. It translates to CASSLNRITYSPDTQYF.

J is TRBJ2-2 and V is TRBV25-1, with D tentatively TRBD2 (7 bases). Germline assignment: CDR1 MGHDK and CDR2 SYGVNS. The V end lost 7 bases, the J end lost 5 bases, and 17 bases lay between the germline ends. This CDR3 has 15 amino acids. Written as DNA, the CDR3 is TGTGCCAGCACGGGGGGCGCAGGTTGGACCGGGGAGCTGTTTTTT. This encodes CASTGGAGWTGELFF.

This clone turned up a few times. V and J are TRBV5-4 and TRBJ2-7; the D is unclear. Germline V gene sequence: CDR1 SGHNT, CDR2 YYREEE (reference sequence). CDR3 length: 11 residues. V gave up 4 bases and J gave up 6 bases, with 8 bases separating them. As DNA, the CDR3 is TGTGCCAGCAGCCTCCAAGGCGAGCAGTACTTC. As protein: CASSLQGEQYF.

This chain connects TRBV9 to TRBJ2-4, with TRBD2 identical over 8 bases. Per germline, CDR1 SGDLS and CDR2 YYNGEE. The ends lost 0 bases at V and 1 base at J; junction bases unmatched: 6. This CDR3 region has 17 residues. The CDR3 DNA follows: TGTGCCAGCAGCGTAGCTGAAAGCGGGAGTGCCAAAAACATTCAGTACTTC. Its translation: CASSVAESGSAKNIQYF.

The J gene is TRBJ1-3, the V gene TRBV6-5; TRBD1 might be the D (5 bases). The CDR3 consists of 14 residues. Per the germline V gene, CDR1 is MNHEY and CDR2 is SVGAGI. The germline V and J ends were trimmed by 8 bases and 1 base, with 12 bases remaining between them. CDR3 region: CASAKQVSGNTIYF. The CDR3 bases are TGTGCCAGCGCAAAACAGGTTTCTGGAAACACCATATATTTT.

This clone was counted a few times. The genes are TRBV7-9 and TRBJ1-2; TRBD1 might be the D (6 bases). In germline, CDR1 is SEHNR, CDR2 FQNEAQ (reference sequence). The CDR3 loop spans 16 amino acids. The V end lost 2 bases, the J end lost 6 bases, and 19 bases lay between the germline ends. In DNA form, the CDR3 reads TGTGCCAGCAGCTTATGGGTCCGAGCAGGGACAAATGGCTACACCTTC. It is translated as CASSLWVRAGTNGYTF.

The CDR3: CASSTGTGGPGELFF. In DNA, the CDR3 is TGTGCCAGCAGTACCGGGACAGGGGGCCCCGGGGAGCTGTTTTTT. The chain carries TRBV11-2 and TRBJ2-2, with 12 bases matching TRBD1. The CDR3 consists of 15 residues. Unmatched junction bases numbered 5, after V lost 6 bases and J lost 6 bases. Germline values: CDR1 SGHAT, CDR2 FQNNGV.

This clone was recorded a few times. The chain is built from TRBV14 and TRBJ2-1; D may be TRBD1 or TRBD2 (5 bases each). Germline V gene data show CDR1 as SGHDN and CDR2 as FVKESK. The CDR3 is 16 amino acids. Trimming removed 0 bases from V and 7 bases from J, with 16 bases in between. Written as DNA, the CDR3 is TGTGCCAGCAGCCAAGATCATAGGGGAGATACAAATGAGCAGTTCTTC. Its translation is CASSQDHRGDTNEQFF.

The chain uses TRBV18 and TRBJ2-2; D unclear. Per germline, CDR1 KGHSH and CDR2 LQKENI. V lost 2 bases to trimming and J lost 4 bases, with 14 bases between them. The CDR3 covers 16 residues. CDR3 region: CASSPSIGFGTGELFF. CDR3 sequence (DNA): TGTGCCAGCTCACCAAGTATCGGGTTTGGCACCGGGGAGCTGTTTTTT.

V is TRBV7-9 and J is TRBJ1-3; D not certain. Trimming took 3 bases from V and 4 from J, leaving 19 bases between them. Looked up from germline, CDR1 is SEHNR and CDR2 is FQNEAQ (reference sequence). The CDR3 covers 17 residues. As DNA, the CDR3 is TGTGCCAGCAGCTTCCCCCCTCCCGGCGAAACGGGAAACACCATATATTTT. This encodes CASSFPPPGETGNTIYF.

In its sample, this clone was seen once. This rearrangement joins TRBV6-6 to TRBJ2-7; the D is unclear. CDR1 and CDR2 from the germline V gene are MNHNY and SVGAGI (reference sequence). This CDR3 contains 11 residues. V was clipped by 8 bases and J by 3 bases, with 8 bases between them. The CDR3 is CASGTIYEQYF. The DNA of the CDR3 is TGTGCCAGCGGAACCATCTACGAGCAGTACTTC.

The chain combines TRBV30 with TRBJ1-4, with D perhaps TRBD1 (6 bases). The ends were cut back, 0 bases at V and 9 bases at J, with 14 bases in the middle. The germline V gene encodes CDR1 GTSNPN and CDR2 SVGIG (reference sequence). This CDR3 contains 14 residues. In DNA, the CDR3 is TGTGCCTGGAGTGTAGGGGGTCAAGGGCAAAAACTGTTTTTT. It translates to CAWSVGGQGQKLFF. Together with reference TRBV30 and TRBJ1-4, the CDR3 gives the full variable domain: SQTIHQWPATLVQPVGSPLSLECTVEGTSNPNLYWYRQAAGRGLQLLFYSVGIGQISSEVPQNLSASRPQDRQFILSSKKLLLSDSGFYLCAWSVGGQGQKLFFGSGTQLSVL.

This rearrangement joins TRBV29-1 to TRBJ2-5; D ambiguous. Germline CDR1 and CDR2: SQVTM and ANQGSEA. Trimming cost V 7 bases and J 3 bases, with 21 bases left between them. CDR3 length equals 15 residues. CDR3 region: CSANGWRRSEETQYF. The CDR3 DNA sequence: TGCAGCGCCAACGGGTGGCGTCGGAGCGAAGAGACCCAGTACTTC. The variable domain in full, completed from reference TRBV29-1 and TRBJ2-5, reads SAVISQKPSRDICQRGTSLTIQCQVDSQVTMMFWYRQQPGQSLTLIATANQGSEATYESGFVIDKFPISRPNLTFSTLTVSNMSPEDSSIYLCSANGWRRSEETQYFGPGTRLLVL.

The rearrangement joins TRBV7-9 to TRBJ2-5; D may correspond to TRBD1 or TRBD2 (5 bases each). V lost 0 bases and J lost 5, with 10 bases in between. The CDR3 length is 14 residues. Germline V gene sequence: CDR1 SEHNR, CDR2 FQNEAQ (reference sequence). CDR3 in DNA: TGTGCCAGCAGCTTAGCGGGGGTAGCCGAGACCCAGTACTTC. Encoded protein: CASSLAGVAETQYF.